In its sample, the clone carrying this T cell receptor beta chain was seen a few times. The antigen remains undetermined. The sample is drawn from a study of identical twins. Study-wide findings and caveats: Out-of-frame alpha sequences common to twins exhibited a surplus of low generation probability. Where beta out-of-frame sequences were concerned, excess twin sharing was weaker. Cross-sectional statistical analysis was relied on for the conclusions, without the same donors being followed.

A universal primer site came from template switching; cDNA carried unique molecular identifiers. One entry per CDR3 protein, called by TCRdb with MiXCR from the 5' RACE reads. The table records around 220,000 distinct CDR3 sequences, over 11% of them present only once. The CDR3 consists of 14 residues. Germline values: CDR1 SNHLY, CDR2 FYNNEI. V was clipped by 6 bases and J by 8 bases, with 17 bases between them. This TCR came from a woman under 30 in good health. Sequencing was performed on memory (CD45RO+) T cells sorted from blood. The V gene is TRBV2, the J gene TRBJ2-4; the D gene is possibly TRBD2 (7 bases). CDR3 bases: TGTGCCAGCAGGAGGGGGACTACCCTAGACATTCAGTACTTC. Translation gives CASRRGTTLDIQYF.